This TCR beta chain was documented in a study of cytomegalovirus exposure and HLA in healthy donors. Profiled with immunoSEQ multiplex PCR; TCRdb holds only in-frame clones, not every one. Among 95,000 to 150,000 clones listed, 75% to 90% were seen once. The germline CDR1 and CDR2 sequences are MDHEN and SYDVKM. Deletions cut 4 bases from V and 4 bases from J, with 13 bases between. The CDR3 totals 14 residues. Sequenced: PBMCs. J is TRBJ1-2 and V is TRBV28; possibly TRBD1 for D (5 bases). The source of this sequence is a woman aged 18-29 years in good health and CMV-seronegative. As DNA, the CDR3 is TGTGCCAGCAGTTCGGGGGTCCAGCTCTATGGCTACACCTTC. Its protein is CASSSGVQLYGYTF.